The rows below give T cell receptor beta chains drawn from one sample of a study of T cell repertoires in cytomegalovirus infection. Via MiXCR, TCRdb re-called the reads, giving one row per CDR3 protein. The repertoire consists of some 250,000 distinct CDR3 sequences, with less than 9.5% occurring once and the leading ten covering roughly 16%. The sequenced sample consisted of PBMCs. The receptors were gathered from a human donor in good health (CMV status not recorded). Some clones in this sample may be carry-over from other donors' samples. Each CDR3 is given with its conserved first and last residue. Fields, in order: D gene, V gene, J gene, CDR3 protein. The D gene is left open where the match is weak.

D gene: NA; V gene: TRBV6-2/TRBV6-3; J gene: TRBJ2-1; CDR3 protein: CASREVREQFF
D gene: NA; V gene: TRBV7-8; J gene: TRBJ1-1; CDR3 protein: CASSSSRSNTEAFF
D gene: TRBD1; V gene: TRBV19; J gene: TRBJ1-2; CDR3 protein: CASQGDRVYGYTF
D gene: NA; V gene: TRBV20-1; J gene: TRBJ1-6; CDR3 protein: CSARVRGNGSLHF
D gene: NA; V gene: TRBV7-2; J gene: TRBJ2-3; CDR3 protein: CASSPTDTQYF
D gene: NA; V gene: TRBV6-1; J gene: TRBJ2-1; CDR3 protein: CASRVAGAAYNEQFF
D gene: TRBD1; V gene: TRBV28; J gene: TRBJ2-6; CDR3 protein: CASSVTGGSGANVLTF
D gene: NA; V gene: TRBV7-9; J gene: TRBJ2-3; CDR3 protein: CASSVPSASADTQYF
D gene: NA; V gene: TRBV3-1; J gene: TRBJ2-7; CDR3 protein: CASSQRVPAEQYF
D gene: NA; V gene: TRBV6-6; J gene: TRBJ1-4; CDR3 protein: CASSRSPEQDLGKSQKLFF
D gene: NA; V gene: TRBV20-1; J gene: TRBJ2-5; CDR3 protein: CSARGETQYF
D gene: TRBD1; V gene: TRBV7-8; J gene: TRBJ2-2; CDR3 protein: CASRLRPGTTGRTGELFF
D gene: NA; V gene: TRBV7-3; J gene: TRBJ2-1; CDR3 protein: CASSLTGAATYNEQFF
D gene: NA; V gene: TRBV5-1; J gene: TRBJ2-3; CDR3 protein: CASSLGLDKLTDTQYF
D gene: TRBD1; V gene: TRBV14; J gene: TRBJ1-6; CDR3 protein: CASSPSTGRSSPLHF
D gene: TRBD2; V gene: TRBV20-1; J gene: TRBJ2-1; CDR3 protein: CSANPIYSGENYNEQFF